This paragraph reports one TCR beta chain. RNA was extracted with the RNeasy kit, and a quantity of roughly 0.5 to 1 ug was reverse transcribed using random hexamers. A single record per CDR3 protein comes from TCRdb applying MiXCR to the immunoSEQ multiplex PCR reads. This table has some 160,000 distinct CDR3 sequences, approximately 95% appearing once. From blood CD8+ and CD4+ T cells, the TCR beta chain was sequenced. Multiple sclerosis controls were treatment-naive patients with stable or active relapsing-remitting disease. The data belong to a study of CD8 T cells in Susac syndrome. Germline V gene lookup returns CDR1 SGDLS and CDR2 YYNGEE. The CDR3 is 17 residues long. V shed 3 bases and J 4 bases; nucleotides not matched to a gene: 12.

Sequenced material: CD8+ T cells from PBMCs. This sequence joins TRBV9 and TRBJ2-1, with TRBD2 identical over 8 bases. This sequence was found in a human donor with multiple sclerosis. CDR3 loop: CASSASPAGVVYNEQFF. The CDR3 nucleotides read TGTGCCAGCAGCGCATCCCCAGCGGGAGTGGTTTACAATGAGCAGTTCTTC.